The source of this T cell receptor (delta chain) is a study of gamma-delta T cells after stem cell transplantation. Concerning this clone: A read error may be the cause here, since a much bigger clone is one base away. Other DNA variants within this sample encode the same CDR3.

TCRdb re-called the RT-PCR reads via CATT. The sample carries some 12,000 delta-chain clones, about two fifths recorded once. Sequenced input: gamma-delta T cells. The receptor's source is a human donor. It is not recorded whose cells these are; they may come from a transplant donor.

CDR3 loop: CAASGRRRGIPPVLGYTDKLIF. For the CDR3, the DNA is TGTGCCGCAAGCGGTAGGAGACGGGGGATACCCCCTGTCTTAGGGTACACCGATAAACTCATCTTT. This chain uses TRAV29/DV5 with TRDJ1, with 9 bases matching TRDD3. The CDR3 has 22 amino acids. From germline, CDR1 is NSMFDY and CDR2 ISSIKDK.